Included here is one T cell receptor (beta chain) sequence, with context. Its antigen is undetermined. These data belong to a study of post-analysis software for immune sequencing data. Study at large: Patients had relapsing-remitting, secondary progressive or progressive-relapsing multiple sclerosis; some lacked subtype.

TCR beta libraries were prepared from cDNA with unique molecular identifiers. cDNA molecules numbering around 500,000 came from approximately 1 to 10 million T cells. TCRdb reprocessed the PCR reads via MiXCR and lists one record per CDR3 protein. The sample has roughly 400,000 distinct CDR3 sequences, over 30% seen once. Study findings and constraints: Relative to controls, patients had about 5 TRBV segments at higher frequency, with TRBV5-6, TRBV5-1 and TRBV20-1 among these. Normalized Chao1 diversity was significantly lower in multiple sclerosis patients than in controls.

The CDR3 is 16 residues long. The germline V gene has CDR1 SNHLY and CDR2 FYNNEI. The ends lost 4 bases at V and 2 bases at J; junction bases unmatched: 10. The chain joins TRBV2 to TRBJ1-2, with TRBD1 matching 7 bases. Material for sequencing was blood. The TCR was taken from a girl aged 2 to 9 with multiple sclerosis. In DNA, the CDR3 is TGTGCCAGCAGTGCTTTGGCGCGCAGGGGGAACTATGGCTACACCTTC. This gives the protein CASSALARRGNYGYTF.